The clone carrying this TCR beta chain occurred a few times. CD8+CD57+ cell expansion, shown by flow cytometry, had occurred in the patients selected for sequencing. The sample comes from a study of CD8+CD57+ T cells in acquired aplastic anemia. Germline V gives CDR1 MGHDK, CDR2 SYGVNS. The CDR3 is made up of 14 amino acids. V was shortened by 2 bases and J by 7 bases, with 14 bases between the two germline ends. Researchers used genomic DNA as the template to profile TCR beta VDJ and CDR3. TCRdb independently ran MiXCR on the reads; one entry per CDR3 protein. The table includes 200,000 to 250,000 distinct CDR3 sequences, around 43% detected once.

The sequencing input was sorted CD4+, CD8+, or CD8+CD57+ T cells (not recorded which) from PBMCs. The clonotype comes from a human donor with aplastic anemia. The chain uses TRBV25-1 and TRBJ1-1, with a tentative D call TRBD1 (6 bases). CDR3 nucleotides: TGTGCCAGCAGTGAAATGGGGGCGAACGGTGAAGCTTTCTTT. This translates into CASSEMGANGEAFF.